This passage covers 6 T cell receptor beta chains from one sample sequenced in a study of PD-1 blockade in classical Hodgkin lymphoma. Described time point: cycle 4 day 1 (C4D1), after less than seven weeks of nivolumab. Every patient was affected by relapse after autologous stem cell transplantation, while exposure to brentuximab vedotin was not uniform. TCRdb keeps only in-frame clones here, not all; method: immunoSEQ multiplex PCR. The sample contains about 93,000 clones, over 75% of which appear only once. Here the sequenced sample was peripheral blood mononuclear cells (PBMCs), taken before the fourth cycle of nivolumab. The receptors here all came from a human donor with classical Hodgkin lymphoma.

This clone was seen just once. The chain has TRBV15 and TRBJ1-2; a possible D gene is TRBD1 (5 bases). This CDR3 is 18 amino acids long. Germline lookup yields CDR1 LNHNV and CDR2 YYDKDF (reference sequence). Trimming left V 1 base short and J 6 bases short, with 24 bases between. CDR3 amino acids: CATSRGPRAVVPGDGYTF. In nucleotides, the CDR3 is TGTGCCACCAGCAGAGGGCCCAGGGCAGTGGTTCCAGGCGATGGCTACACCTTC.

V and J are TRBV19 and TRBJ1-5; D uncertain. This CDR3 is built from 14 residues. Germline loops: CDR1 LNHDA, CDR2 SQIVND (reference sequence). V gave up 0 bases and J gave up 3 bases, with 6 bases separating them. The CDR3 loop reads CASSIDSYNQPQHF. CDR3 nucleotides: TGTGCCAGTAGTATAGACAGTTACAATCAGCCCCAGCATTTT.

This clone has only a few counts. CDR3 protein: CASSFSVDTIYF. The CDR3 nucleotides are TGTGCCAGCAGCTTCTCAGTGGACACCATATATTTT. V is TRBV11-1 and J is TRBJ1-3; unclear D gene. The CDR3 totals 12 residues. Germline lookup yields CDR1 SGHAT and CDR2 FQDESV (reference sequence). With 3 bases removed from V and 8 bases from J, the gap between germline ends came to 8 bases.

The chain employs TRBV10-3 and TRBJ1-1; D unclear. The germline V and J ends were trimmed by 3 bases and 0 bases, with 8 bases remaining between them. The CDR3 runs 14 residues. Germline CDR1 ENHRY, CDR2 SYGVKD. CDR3 in DNA: TGTGCCATCAGTGAAAGGGAGGTGAACACTGAAGCTTTCTTT. It encodes CAISEREVNTEAFF.

V usage is TRBV28 and J usage is TRBJ2-2, with D possibly matching TRBD1 (6 bases). Germline CDR1 MDHEN, CDR2 SYDVKM. The CDR3 runs to 15 residues. V lost 5 bases and J 4 bases, leaving 14 bases between the germline ends. The CDR3 is CASSVSGTLTGELFF. The CDR3, as DNA: TGTGCCAGCAGTGTCTCCGGGACACTCACCGGGGAGCTGTTTTTT.

This clone has just a few counts. V is TRBV19 and J is TRBJ1-5, with a weak D call TRBD1 (5 bases). There are 17 residues in the CDR3. V was shortened by 3 bases and J by 4 bases, with 19 bases between the two germline ends. The germline V gene encodes CDR1 LNHDA and CDR2 SQIVND (reference sequence). The CDR3 DNA reads as TGTGCCAGTAGTATTGTTAGCGGGGGAGGAATGAATCAGCCCCAGCATTTT. It yields the protein CASSIVSGGGMNQPQHF.